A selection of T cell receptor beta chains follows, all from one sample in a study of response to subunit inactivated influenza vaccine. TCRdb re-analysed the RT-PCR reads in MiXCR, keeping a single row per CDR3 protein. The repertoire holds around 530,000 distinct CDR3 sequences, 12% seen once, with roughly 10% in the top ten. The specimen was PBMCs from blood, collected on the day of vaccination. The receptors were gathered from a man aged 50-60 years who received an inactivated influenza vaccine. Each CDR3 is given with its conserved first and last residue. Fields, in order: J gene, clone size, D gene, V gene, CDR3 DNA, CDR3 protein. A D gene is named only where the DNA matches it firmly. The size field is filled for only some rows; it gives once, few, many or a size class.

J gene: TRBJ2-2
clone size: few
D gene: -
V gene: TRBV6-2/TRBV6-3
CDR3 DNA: TGTGCCAGCATGGGACTCAACACCGGGGAGCTGTTTTTT
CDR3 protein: CASMGLNTGELFF

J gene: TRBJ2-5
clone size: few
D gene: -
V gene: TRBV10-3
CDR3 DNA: TGTGCCATCAGGACAGAAGTTCATCAAGAGACCCAGTACTTC
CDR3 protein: CAIRTEVHQETQYF

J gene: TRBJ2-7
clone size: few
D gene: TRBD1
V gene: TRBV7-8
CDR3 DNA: TGTGCCAGCAGCTTAACCGGGGACAGGGGCTACGAGCAGTACTTC
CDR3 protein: CASSLTGDRGYEQYF

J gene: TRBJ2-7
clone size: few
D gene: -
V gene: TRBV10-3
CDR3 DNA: TGTGCCATCAGTTCCCTTCAGGGAGCCTACGAGCAGTACTTC
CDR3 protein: CAISSLQGAYEQYF

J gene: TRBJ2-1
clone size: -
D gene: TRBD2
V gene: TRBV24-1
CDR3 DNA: TGTGCCACCAGTGATTATGGGACTAGCGGATCATTTGACAATGAGCAGTTCTTC
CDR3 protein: CATSDYGTSGSFDNEQFF

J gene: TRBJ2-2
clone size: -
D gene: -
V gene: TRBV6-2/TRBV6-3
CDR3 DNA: TGTGCCAGCAGTGGTGCGTCCCGGGAGCTGTTTTTT
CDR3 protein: CASSGASRELFF

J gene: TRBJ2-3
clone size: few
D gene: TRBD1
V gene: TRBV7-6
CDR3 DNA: TGTGCCAGCAGCTTAATGTTTGGGACAGTCACAGATACGCAGTATTTT
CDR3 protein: CASSLMFGTVTDTQYF

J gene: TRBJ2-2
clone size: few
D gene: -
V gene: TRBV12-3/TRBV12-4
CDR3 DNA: TGTGCCAGCAGTTTAGCATCTCGGGACTACACCGGGGAGCTGTTTTTT
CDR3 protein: CASSLASRDYTGELFF

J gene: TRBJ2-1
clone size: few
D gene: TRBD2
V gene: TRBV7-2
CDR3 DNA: TGTGCCAGCAGCTTAGGGGCTAGCGGGGTCCGCAATGAGCAGTTCTTC
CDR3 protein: CASSLGASGVRNEQFF

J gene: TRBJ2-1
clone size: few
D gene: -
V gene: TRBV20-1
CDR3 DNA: TGCAGTGGTAGGGAGGATGGCGAGCAGTTCTTC
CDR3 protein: CSGREDGEQFF

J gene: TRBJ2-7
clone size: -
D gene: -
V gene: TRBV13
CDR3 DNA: TGTGCCAGCAGCCCACGGGGGAATTACTACGAGCAGTACTTC
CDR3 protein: CASSPRGNYYEQYF

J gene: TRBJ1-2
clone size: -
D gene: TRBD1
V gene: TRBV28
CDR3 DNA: TGTGCCAGTGGGGACAGCCAAGTCTATGGCTACACCTTC
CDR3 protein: CASGDSQVYGYTF

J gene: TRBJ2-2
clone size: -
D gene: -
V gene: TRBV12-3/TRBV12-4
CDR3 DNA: TGTGCCAGCAGTTTGACTAACCTTGGGGCAGCATCCACCGGGGAGCTGTTTTTT
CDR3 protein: CASSLTNLGAASTGELFF

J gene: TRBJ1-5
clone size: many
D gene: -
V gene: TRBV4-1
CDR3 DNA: TGCGCCAGCAGCCAAGATGGGGCCAATCAGCCCCAGCATTTT
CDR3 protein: CASSQDGANQPQHF

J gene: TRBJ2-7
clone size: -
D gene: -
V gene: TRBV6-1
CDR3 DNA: TGTGCCAGCGGAGACAGCTCCTACGAGCAGTACTTC
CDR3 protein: CASGDSSYEQYF

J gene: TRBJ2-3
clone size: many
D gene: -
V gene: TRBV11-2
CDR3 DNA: TGTGCCAGCAGCTTAGTGGGCGGAAGCCTCGATACGCAGTATTTT
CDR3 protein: CASSLVGGSLDTQYF

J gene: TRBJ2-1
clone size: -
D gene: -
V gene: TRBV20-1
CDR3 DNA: TGCAGTGCTAGCGATGCAGGGCCCTACAATGAGCAGTTCTTC
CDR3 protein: CSASDAGPYNEQFF

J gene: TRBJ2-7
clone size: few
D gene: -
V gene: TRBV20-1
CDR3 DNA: TGCAGTGCTAGTTTTGGGGGCTACGAGCAGTACTTC
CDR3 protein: CSASFGGYEQYF

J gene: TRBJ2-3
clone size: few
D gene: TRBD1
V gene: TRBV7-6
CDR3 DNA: TGTGCCAGCAGCTTATCAGGGGGCTGGGCAGATACGCAGTATTTT
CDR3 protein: CASSLSGGWADTQYF

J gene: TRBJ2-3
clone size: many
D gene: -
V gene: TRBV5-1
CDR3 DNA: TGCGCCAGCAGCTTGGGGCGCACAGATACGCAGTATTTT
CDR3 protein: CASSLGRTDTQYF

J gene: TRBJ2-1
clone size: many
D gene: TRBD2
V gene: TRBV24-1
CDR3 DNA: TGTGCCACCAGTGAGAGAGTGGGACTAGCGGGGGGAGCCTACAATGAGCAGTTCTTC
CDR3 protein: CATSERVGLAGGAYNEQFF

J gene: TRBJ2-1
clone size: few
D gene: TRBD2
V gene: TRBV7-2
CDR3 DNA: TGTGCCAGCAGCTCCCTAGCGGGGGGGCACTCCAATGAGCAGTTCTTC
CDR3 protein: CASSSLAGGHSNEQFF

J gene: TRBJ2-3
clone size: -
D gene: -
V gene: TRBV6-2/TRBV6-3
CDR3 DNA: TGTGCCAGCAGTTACTGGCGACTAGATACGCAGTATTTT
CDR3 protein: CASSYWRLDTQYF

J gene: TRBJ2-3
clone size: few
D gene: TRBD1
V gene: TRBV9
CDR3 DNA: TGTGCCAGCAGCGCCGGGGACAGCTTCACAGATACGCAGTATTTT
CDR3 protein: CASSAGDSFTDTQYF

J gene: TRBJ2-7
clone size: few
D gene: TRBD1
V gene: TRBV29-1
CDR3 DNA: TGCAGCGTTGAACCGGGACAGGGGTCCGAGCAGTACTTC
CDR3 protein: CSVEPGQGSEQYF

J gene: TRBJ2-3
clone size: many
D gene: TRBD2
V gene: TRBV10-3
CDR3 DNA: TGTGCCATCAGTGAGAGCGGGGTTAGCACAGATACGCAGTATTTT
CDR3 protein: CAISESGVSTDTQYF

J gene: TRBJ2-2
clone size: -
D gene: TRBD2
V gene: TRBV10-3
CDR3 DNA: TGTGCCATCAGTGATCCTCGGGCTAGCGGGAGGTCTCACACCGGGGAGCTGTTTTTT
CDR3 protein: CAISDPRASGRSHTGELFF

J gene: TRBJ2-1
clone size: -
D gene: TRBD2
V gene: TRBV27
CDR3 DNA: TGTGCCAGCAGAGGCGGGGGGGCACACTACAATGAGCAGTTCTTC
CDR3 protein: CASRGGGAHYNEQFF

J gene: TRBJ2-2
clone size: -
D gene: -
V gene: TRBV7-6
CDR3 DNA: TGTGCCAGCAGCTTAGGGGTCCGGGATGGGGCTAGGTCGAACACCGGGGAGCTGTTTTTT
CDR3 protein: CASSLGVRDGARSNTGELFF

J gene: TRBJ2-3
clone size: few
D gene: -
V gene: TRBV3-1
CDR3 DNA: TGTGCCAGCAGCCAAGAGGTAAAGTGGATTGGAGATACGCAGTATTTT
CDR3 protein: CASSQEVKWIGDTQYF

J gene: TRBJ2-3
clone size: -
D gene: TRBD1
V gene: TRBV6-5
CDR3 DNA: TGTGCCAGCAGTTGGCAGGGGGTAGATACGCAGTATTTT
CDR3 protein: CASSWQGVDTQYF

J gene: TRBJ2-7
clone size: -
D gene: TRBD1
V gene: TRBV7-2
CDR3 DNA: TGTGCCAGCAGCCCCGGACCGGGACAGGGGGGGTCGCAGTACTTC
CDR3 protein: CASSPGPGQGGSQYF

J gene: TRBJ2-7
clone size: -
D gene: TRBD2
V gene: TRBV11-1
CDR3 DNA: TGTGCCAGCAGCTTAGAGGCGGTGTCTAGCGGGACCACCTACGAGCAGTACTTC
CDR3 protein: CASSLEAVSSGTTYEQYF

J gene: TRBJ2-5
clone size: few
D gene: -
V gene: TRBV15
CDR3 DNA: TGTGCCACCAGCGCAAGTAGCGCCCTGGGAGAGACCCAGTACTTC
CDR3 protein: CATSASSALGETQYF

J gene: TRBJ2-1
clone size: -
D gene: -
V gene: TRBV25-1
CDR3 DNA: TGTGCCAGCAGCAAAGCGGGGACAGCTTACAATGAGCAGTTCTTC
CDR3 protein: CASSKAGTAYNEQFF

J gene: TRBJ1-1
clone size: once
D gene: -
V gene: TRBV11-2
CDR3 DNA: TGTGCCAGCAGCTCCTATCAGGTTTCGGGCACCATGAACACTGAAGCTTTCTTT
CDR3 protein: CASSSYQVSGTMNTEAFF

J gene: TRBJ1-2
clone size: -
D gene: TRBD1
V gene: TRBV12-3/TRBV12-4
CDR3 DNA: TGTGCCAGCAGTTTACAGGGACAGGGGTCGGAAGGCTACACCTTC
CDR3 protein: CASSLQGQGSEGYTF

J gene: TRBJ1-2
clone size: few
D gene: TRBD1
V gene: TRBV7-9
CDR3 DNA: TGTGCCAGCAGCTCACAAACAGGGGTATATGGCTACACCTTC
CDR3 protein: CASSSQTGVYGYTF

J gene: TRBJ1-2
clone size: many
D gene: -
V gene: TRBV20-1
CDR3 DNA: TGCAGTGCTAGAGATCACCGGCATTGGGGCTACACCTTC
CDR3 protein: CSARDHRHWGYTF

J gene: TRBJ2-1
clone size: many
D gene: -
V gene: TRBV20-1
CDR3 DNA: TGCAGTGCTAGAGACCGGCGGGTGTTGGATGAGCAGTTCTTC
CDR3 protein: CSARDRRVLDEQFF

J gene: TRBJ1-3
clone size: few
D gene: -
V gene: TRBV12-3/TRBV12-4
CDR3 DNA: TGTGCCAGCAGTTTAGGGGGTATCGGAAACACCATATATTTT
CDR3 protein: CASSLGGIGNTIYF

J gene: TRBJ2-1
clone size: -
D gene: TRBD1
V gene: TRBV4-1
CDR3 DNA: TGCGCCAGCAGCCAAGTTGACAGGGGGATCAATGAGCAGTTCTTC
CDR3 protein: CASSQVDRGINEQFF

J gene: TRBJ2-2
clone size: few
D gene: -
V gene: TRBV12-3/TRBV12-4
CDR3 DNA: TGTGCCAGCAGTTTGAGTAGGAGACTAGTAAGCGGGGAGCTGTTTTTT
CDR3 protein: CASSLSRRLVSGELFF

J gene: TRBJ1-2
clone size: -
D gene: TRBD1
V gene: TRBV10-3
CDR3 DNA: TGTGCCATCAGTGAGTCCGACGGACAGGGGAATGGCTACACCTTC
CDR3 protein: CAISESDGQGNGYTF

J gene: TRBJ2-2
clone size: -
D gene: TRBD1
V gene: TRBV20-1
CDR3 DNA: TGCAGTGCTAGAGGGGACAGGGTAACCGGGGAGCTGTTTTTT
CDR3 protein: CSARGDRVTGELFF

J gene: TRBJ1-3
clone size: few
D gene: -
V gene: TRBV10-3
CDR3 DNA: TGTGCCATCAGGATCACAGGGTCTGGAAACACCATATATTTT
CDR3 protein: CAIRITGSGNTIYF

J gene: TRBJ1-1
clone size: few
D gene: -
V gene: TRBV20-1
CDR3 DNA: TGCAGTGCTAGACGGGGAGCCGAGGGTGAAGCTTTCTTT
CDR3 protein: CSARRGAEGEAFF

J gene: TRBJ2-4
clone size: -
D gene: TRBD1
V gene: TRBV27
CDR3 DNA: TGTGCCAGCAGTTCACGGGGACAGGGGGCGTCGAACATTCAGTACTTC
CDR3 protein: CASSSRGQGASNIQYF

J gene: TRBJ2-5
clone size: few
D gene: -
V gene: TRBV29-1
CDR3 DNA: TGCAGCGTGGTCCCGGCCCAAGAGACCCAGTACTTC
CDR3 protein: CSVVPAQETQYF

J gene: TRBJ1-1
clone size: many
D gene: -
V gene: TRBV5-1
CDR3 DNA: TGCGCCAGCAGCATTCAGGGGTGGACTGAAGCTTTCTTT
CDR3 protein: CASSIQGWTEAFF

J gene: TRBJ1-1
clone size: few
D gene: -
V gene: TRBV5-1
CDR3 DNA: TGCGCCAGCAGCTACCAGGGGCCAGGCACTGAAGCTTTCTTT
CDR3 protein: CASSYQGPGTEAFF

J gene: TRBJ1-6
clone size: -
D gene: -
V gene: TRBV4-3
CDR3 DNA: TGCGCCAGCAGCCAAGATTATCAAGGGTCTCATTCACCCCTCCACTTT
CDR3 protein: CASSQDYQGSHSPLHF

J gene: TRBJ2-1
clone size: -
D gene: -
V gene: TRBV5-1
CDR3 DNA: TGCGCCAGCAGCTTGGCCCAGAGCAATGAGCAGTTCTTC
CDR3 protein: CASSLAQSNEQFF

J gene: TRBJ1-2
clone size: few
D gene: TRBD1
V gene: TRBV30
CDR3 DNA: TGTGCCTGGATTAAGGGCTCCGGGACAGACTATGGCTACACCTTC
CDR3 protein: CAWIKGSGTDYGYTF

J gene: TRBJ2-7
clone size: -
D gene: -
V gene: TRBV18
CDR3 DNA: TGTGCCAGCTCACCGGCTCGAAGTGGGGGAAACGAGCAGTACTTC
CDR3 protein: CASSPARSGGNEQYF

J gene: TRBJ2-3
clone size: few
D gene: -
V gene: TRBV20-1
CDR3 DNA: TGCAGTGCTACCTTGGGGGGCCCAGATACGCAGTATTTT
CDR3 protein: CSATLGGPDTQYF

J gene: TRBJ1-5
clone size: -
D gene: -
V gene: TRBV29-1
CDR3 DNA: TGCAGCGTTCAAGAAAATGGGAATCAGCCCCAGCATTTT
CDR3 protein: CSVQENGNQPQHF